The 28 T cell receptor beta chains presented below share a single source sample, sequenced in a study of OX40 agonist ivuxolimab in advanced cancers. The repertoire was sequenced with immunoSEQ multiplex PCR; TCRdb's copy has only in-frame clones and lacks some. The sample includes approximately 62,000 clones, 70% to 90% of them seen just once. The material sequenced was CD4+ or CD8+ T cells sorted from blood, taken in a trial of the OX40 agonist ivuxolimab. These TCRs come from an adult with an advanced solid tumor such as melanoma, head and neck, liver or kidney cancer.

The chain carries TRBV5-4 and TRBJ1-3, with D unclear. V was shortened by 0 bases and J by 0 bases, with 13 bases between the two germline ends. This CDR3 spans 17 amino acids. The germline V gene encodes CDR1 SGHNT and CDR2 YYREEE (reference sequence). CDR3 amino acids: CASSLGSAQTSGNTIYF. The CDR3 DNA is TGTGCCAGCAGCTTGGGATCTGCGCAGACCTCTGGAAACACCATATATTTT.

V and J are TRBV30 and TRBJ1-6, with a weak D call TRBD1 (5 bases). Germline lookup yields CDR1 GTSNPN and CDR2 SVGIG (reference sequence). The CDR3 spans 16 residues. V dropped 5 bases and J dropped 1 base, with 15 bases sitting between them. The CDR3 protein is CAWFPMGGSYNSPLHF. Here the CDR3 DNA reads TGTGCCTGGTTCCCCATGGGGGGTTCCTATAATTCACCCCTCCACTTT.

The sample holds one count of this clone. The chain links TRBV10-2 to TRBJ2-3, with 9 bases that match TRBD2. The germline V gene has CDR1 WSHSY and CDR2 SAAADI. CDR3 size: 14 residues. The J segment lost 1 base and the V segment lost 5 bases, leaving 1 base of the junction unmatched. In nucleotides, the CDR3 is TGCGCCAGCAGTAGGACTAGCGGCACAGATACGCAGTATTTT. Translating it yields CASSRTSGTDTQYF.

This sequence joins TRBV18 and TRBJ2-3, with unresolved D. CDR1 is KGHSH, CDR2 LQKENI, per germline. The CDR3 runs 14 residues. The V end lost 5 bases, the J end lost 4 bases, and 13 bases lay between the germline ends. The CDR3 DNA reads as TGTGCCAGCTCAAGGCCTCCGGGCGCAGATACGCAGTATTTT. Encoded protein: CASSRPPGADTQYF.

The CDR3 DNA sequence: TGTGCCAGCAGTTACTCGGTGCAGGGCAAAAACATTCAGTACTTC. This codes for CASSYSVQGKNIQYF. The chain links TRBV6-5 to TRBJ2-4; D perhaps matches TRBD1 (5 bases). V was pared by 0 bases and J by 3 bases, with 9 bases between. The CDR3 covers 15 residues. CDR1 is MNHEY and CDR2 is SVGAGI in the germline V gene.

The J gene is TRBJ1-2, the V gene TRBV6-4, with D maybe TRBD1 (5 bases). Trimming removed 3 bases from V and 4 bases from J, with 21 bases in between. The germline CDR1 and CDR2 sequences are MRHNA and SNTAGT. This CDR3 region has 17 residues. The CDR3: CASSDHVRGRLLYGYTF. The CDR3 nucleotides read TGTGCCAGCAGTGATCACGTGAGGGGTCGCCTCCTCTATGGCTACACCTTC.

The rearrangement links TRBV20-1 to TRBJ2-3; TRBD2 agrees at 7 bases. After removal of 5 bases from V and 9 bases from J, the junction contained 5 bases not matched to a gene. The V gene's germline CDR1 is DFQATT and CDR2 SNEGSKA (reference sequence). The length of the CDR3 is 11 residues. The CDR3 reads CSAETGLTQYF. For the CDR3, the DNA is TGCAGTGCTGAAACGGGACTAACGCAGTATTTT.

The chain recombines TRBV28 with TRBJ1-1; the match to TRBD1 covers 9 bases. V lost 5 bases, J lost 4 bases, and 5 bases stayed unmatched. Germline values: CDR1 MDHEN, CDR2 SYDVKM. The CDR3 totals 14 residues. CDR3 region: CASSQTTGGTEAFF. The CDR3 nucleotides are TGTGCCAGCAGTCAGACGACAGGGGGCACTGAAGCTTTCTTT.

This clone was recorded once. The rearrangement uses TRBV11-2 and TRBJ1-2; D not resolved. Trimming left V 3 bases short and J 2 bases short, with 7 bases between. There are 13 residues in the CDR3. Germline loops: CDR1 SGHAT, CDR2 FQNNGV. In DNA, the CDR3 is TGTGCCAGCAGCTTGGCAGGAAACTATGGCTACACCTTC. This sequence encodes CASSLAGNYGYTF.

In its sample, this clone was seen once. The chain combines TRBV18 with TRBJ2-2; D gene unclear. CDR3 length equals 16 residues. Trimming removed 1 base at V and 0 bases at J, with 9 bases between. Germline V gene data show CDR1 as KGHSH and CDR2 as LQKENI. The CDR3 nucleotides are TGTGCCAGCTCACCACAGAACGGCGCGAACACCGGGGAGCTGTTTTTT. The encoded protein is CASSPQNGANTGELFF. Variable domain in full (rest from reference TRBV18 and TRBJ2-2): NAGVMQNPRHLVRRRGQEARLRCSPMKGHSHVYWYRQLPEEGLKFMVYLQKENIIDESGMPKERFSAEFPKEGPSILRIQQVVRGDSAAYFCASSPQNGANTGELFFGEGSRLTVL.

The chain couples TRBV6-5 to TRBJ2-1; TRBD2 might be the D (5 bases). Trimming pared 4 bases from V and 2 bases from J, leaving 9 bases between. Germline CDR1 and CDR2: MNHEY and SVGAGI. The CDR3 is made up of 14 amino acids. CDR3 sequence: CASSSSGTYNEQFF. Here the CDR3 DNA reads TGTGCCAGCAGTTCATCCGGGACCTACAATGAGCAGTTCTTC.

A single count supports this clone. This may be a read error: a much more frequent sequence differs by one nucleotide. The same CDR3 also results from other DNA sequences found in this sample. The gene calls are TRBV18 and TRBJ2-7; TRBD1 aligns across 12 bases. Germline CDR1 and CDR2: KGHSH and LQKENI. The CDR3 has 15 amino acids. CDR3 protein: CASSPSGQGAGEQYF. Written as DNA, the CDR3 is TGTGCCAGCTCACCCTCGGGACAGGGGGCGGGAGAGCAATACTTC.

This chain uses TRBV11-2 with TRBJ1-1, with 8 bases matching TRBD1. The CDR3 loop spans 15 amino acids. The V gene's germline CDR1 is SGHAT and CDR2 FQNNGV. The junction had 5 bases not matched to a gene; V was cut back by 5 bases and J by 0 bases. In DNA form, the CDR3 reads TGTGCCAGCAGCCTCGGACAGGGCCTGAACACTGAAGCTTTCTTT. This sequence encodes CASSLGQGLNTEAFF.

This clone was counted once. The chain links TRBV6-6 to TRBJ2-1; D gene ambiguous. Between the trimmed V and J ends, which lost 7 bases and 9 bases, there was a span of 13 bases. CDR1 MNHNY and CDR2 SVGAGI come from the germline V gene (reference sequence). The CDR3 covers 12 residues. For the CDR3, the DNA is TGTGCCAGCACCACGGCGAGGTCTGAGCAGTTCTTC. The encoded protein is CASTTARSEQFF.

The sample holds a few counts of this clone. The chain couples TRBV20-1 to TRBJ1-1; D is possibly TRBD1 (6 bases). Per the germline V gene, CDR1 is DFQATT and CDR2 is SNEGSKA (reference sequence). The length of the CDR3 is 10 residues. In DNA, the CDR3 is TGCATCCCGGGGGCACCTGAAGCTTTCTTT. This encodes CIPGAPEAFF.

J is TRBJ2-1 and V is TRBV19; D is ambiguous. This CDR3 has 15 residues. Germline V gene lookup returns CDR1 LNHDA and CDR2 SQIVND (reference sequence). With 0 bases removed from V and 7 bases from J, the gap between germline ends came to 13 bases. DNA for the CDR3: TGTGCCAGTAGTATAGATCGACTCCCCGGGAATGAGCAGTTCTTC. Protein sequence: CASSIDRLPGNEQFF.

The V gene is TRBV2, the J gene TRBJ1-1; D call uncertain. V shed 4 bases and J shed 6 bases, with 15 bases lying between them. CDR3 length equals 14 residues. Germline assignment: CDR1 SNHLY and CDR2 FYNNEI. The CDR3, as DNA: TGTGCCAGCAGTGTTCAATATGGGTCTCCTGAAGCTTTCTTT. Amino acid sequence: CASSVQYGSPEAFF.

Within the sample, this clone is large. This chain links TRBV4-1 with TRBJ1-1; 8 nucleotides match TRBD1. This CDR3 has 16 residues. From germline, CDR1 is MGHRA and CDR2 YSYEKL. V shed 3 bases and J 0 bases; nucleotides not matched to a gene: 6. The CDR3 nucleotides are TGCGCCAGCAGCCACACAGGGGGAACCATGAACACTGAAGCTTTCTTT. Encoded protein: CASSHTGGTMNTEAFF.

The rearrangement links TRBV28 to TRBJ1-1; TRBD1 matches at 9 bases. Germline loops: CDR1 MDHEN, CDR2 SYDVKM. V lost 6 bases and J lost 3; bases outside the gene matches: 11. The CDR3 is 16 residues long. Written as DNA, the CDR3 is TGTGCCAGCAGAACCGGGACAGGGTTATTGGACACTGAAGCTTTCTTT. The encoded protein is CASRTGTGLLDTEAFF.

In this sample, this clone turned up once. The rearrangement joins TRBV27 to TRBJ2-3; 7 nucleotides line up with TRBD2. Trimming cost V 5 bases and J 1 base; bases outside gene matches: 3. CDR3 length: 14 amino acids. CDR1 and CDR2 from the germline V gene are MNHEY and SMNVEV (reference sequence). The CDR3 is CASSRSGGTDTQYF. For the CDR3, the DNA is TGTGCCAGCAGTAGGAGCGGGGGCACAGATACGCAGTATTTT.

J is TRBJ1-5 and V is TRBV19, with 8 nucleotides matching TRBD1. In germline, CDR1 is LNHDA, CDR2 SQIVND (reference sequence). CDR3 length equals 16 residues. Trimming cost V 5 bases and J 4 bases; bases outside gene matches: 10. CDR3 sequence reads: CASSFQQGGANQPQHF. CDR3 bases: TGTGCCAGTAGTTTTCAACAGGGGGGAGCTAATCAGCCCCAGCATTTT.

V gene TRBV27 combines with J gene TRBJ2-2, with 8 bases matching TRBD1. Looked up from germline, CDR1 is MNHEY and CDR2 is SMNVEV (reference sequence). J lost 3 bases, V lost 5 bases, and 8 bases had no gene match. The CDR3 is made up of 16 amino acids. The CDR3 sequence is CASSPETGAYTGELFF. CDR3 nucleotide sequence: TGTGCCAGCAGTCCAGAGACAGGGGCGTACACCGGGGAGCTGTTTTTT.

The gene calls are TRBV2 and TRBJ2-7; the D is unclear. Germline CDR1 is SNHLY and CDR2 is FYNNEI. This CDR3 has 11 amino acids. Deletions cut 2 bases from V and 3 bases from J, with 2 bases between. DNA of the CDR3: TGTGCCAGCAGTGAATACTACGAGCAGTACTTC. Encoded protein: CASSEYYEQYF.

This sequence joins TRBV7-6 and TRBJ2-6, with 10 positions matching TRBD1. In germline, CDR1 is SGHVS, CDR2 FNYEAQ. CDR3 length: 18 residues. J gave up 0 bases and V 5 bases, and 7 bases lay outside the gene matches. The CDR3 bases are TGTGCCAGCAGCAAGGGGACAGGGGTCATCTCTGGGGCCAACGTCCTGACTTTC. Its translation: CASSKGTGVISGANVLTF.

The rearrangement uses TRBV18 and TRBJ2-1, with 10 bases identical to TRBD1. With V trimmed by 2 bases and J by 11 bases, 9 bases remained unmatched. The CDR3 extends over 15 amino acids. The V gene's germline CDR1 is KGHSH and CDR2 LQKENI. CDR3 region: CASSPLGQGKRQQFF. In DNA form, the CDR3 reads TGTGCCAGCTCACCATTGGGACAGGGGAAAAGGCAGCAGTTCTTC.

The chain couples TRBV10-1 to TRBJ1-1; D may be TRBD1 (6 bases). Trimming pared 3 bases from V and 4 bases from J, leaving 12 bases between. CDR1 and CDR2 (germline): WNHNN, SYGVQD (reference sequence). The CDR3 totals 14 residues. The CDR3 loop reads CASSEFRGATEAFF. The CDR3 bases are TGCGCCAGCAGTGAATTCCGGGGGGCCACTGAAGCTTTCTTT.

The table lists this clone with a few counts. Written as DNA, the CDR3 is TGTGCCTCGGCACAGGCGGGGGCCGGCAATCAGCCCCAGCATTTT. Its translation is CASAQAGAGNQPQHF. This chain uses TRBV27 with TRBJ1-5, with D tentatively TRBD1 (6 bases). This CDR3 comprises 15 residues. Germline CDR1 reads MNHEY; CDR2 reads SMNVEV (reference sequence). Trimming pared 11 bases from V and 2 bases from J, leaving 19 bases between.

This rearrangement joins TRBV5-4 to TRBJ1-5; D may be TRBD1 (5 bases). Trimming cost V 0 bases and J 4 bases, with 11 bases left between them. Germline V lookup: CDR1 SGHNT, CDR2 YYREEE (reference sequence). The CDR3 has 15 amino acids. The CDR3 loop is CASSLEGRTNQPQHF. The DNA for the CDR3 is TGTGCCAGCAGCTTGGAGGGACGGACAAATCAGCCCCAGCATTTT.